What follows is one T cell receptor beta chain and its context. No antigen is known for it. The data belong to a study of CD8 T cells in ankylosing spondylitis. Broader study findings: Blood of patients with ankylosing spondylitis appeared to be characterized by a TCR beta motif of several highly homologous variants. Disease-associated clonotypes exhibited CD8+ identity and were relatively infrequent in peripheral blood. Reportedly, significant enrichment of disease-linked clones occurred in matched ankylosing spondylitis synovial fluid.

TCRdb redid the calling of the 5' RACE reads with MiXCR, one entry per CDR3 protein. The sample lists about 420,000 distinct CDR3 sequences, around 20% seen once, with about 16% in the top ten. V shed 3 bases and J 5 bases; nucleotides not matched to a gene: 5. CDR1 is SEHNR and CDR2 is FQNEAQ in the germline V gene (reference sequence). This CDR3 comprises 15 residues. The chain carries TRBV7-9 and TRBJ2-7; 12 bases agree with TRBD2. Sequenced: blood, either unsorted or a sorted T cell fraction (not recorded which). This sequence was found in a male donor with ankylosing spondylitis. CDR3 residues: CASSLTSGSRNEQYF. For the CDR3, the DNA is TGTGCCAGCAGCTTGACTAGCGGGAGCAGGAACGAGCAGTACTTC.